This TCR beta chain comes out of a study of naive and memory T cell subsets. Four subsets defined by CD45RA and CD27 were sorted after CD3, CD4, CD8 and live/dead staining. Findings and limits, study-wide: Expression changes during T cell differentiation may affect RNA-based TCR counts. In CD4 and CD8 cells, diversity dropped from naive through EMRA. Naive repertoires, especially CD8, held a few larger clonotypes, possibly memory cells re-expressing CD45RA.

This clonotype was seen at least ten times. Its antigen remains unknown. An equimolar mix of two oligonucleotides served as the beta constant-region primer for TRBC1 and TRBC2. Nested alpha and beta constant-region primers with the SP2 primer drove four PCR rounds on ligated cDNA. The cDNA 3' end received a ligated single-stranded oligonucleotide carrying the SP2 primer and a 12-nucleotide UMI. TCRdb re-derived calls from the UMI-ligation and nested PCR reads in MiXCR, one entry per CDR3 protein. The data show about 150,000 distinct CDR3 sequences, 22% seen once. Trimming took 4 bases from V and 2 from J, leaving 8 bases between them. Germline CDR1 reads SQVTM; CDR2 reads ANQGSEA. CDR3 length: 12 residues.

The source material was naive CD4+ T cells from blood. V gene TRBV29-1 combines with J gene TRBJ2-5; D may be TRBD1 (5 bases). The receptor comes from a human donor in good health. In DNA form, the CDR3 reads TGCAGCGTTGGGACATCACAAGAGACCCAGTACTTC. This translates into CSVGTSQETQYF.